This entry is about one T cell receptor beta chain. This entry comes from a study of blood T cell repertoires in COVID-19. Looking at the study overall: Whether acute or convalescent, the COVID-19 samples came from the United States, Italy and Spain. T cells, B-cell-depleted T cells, or PBMCs provided the cDNA or gDNA that served as material.

Participants were aged about 18 to 100 years from 24 US areas. Cohort allocation depended upon clinical history that participants reported. The assay was immunoSEQ multiplex PCR, and TCRdb's table has in-frame clones only and misses some. The sample records 250,000 to 350,000 clones, around 90% being singletons. The sequence derives from a woman in her 40s who had recovered from COVID-19. Sequenced input: PBMCs or T cells enriched from blood (not recorded which).

This chain's CDR3 is CAISESGRGQYEQYF. The DNA for the CDR3 is TGTGCCATCAGTGAGTCGGGCAGGGGGCAATACGAGCAGTACTTC. The chain links TRBV10-3 to TRBJ2-7; 8 bases match TRBD1. This CDR3 has 15 amino acids. Germline trimming cut 0 bases from V and 4 bases from J; bases unmatched to any gene: 5. Germline lookup yields CDR1 ENHRY and CDR2 SYGVKD.